What follows are 10 T cell receptor beta chains derived from one specimen sequenced in a study of blood T cell repertoires in COVID-19 (dated by TCRdb to 2018 to 2021). Receptors were amplified or captured by the immunoSEQ multiplex PCR assay. Drawn from immuneACCESS, this table holds only the in-frame rearrangements with V and J called that TCRdb kept. Clones are partly lost; checked studies trace under half to an unresolved V gene and leave the rest unexplained. A total of approximately 54,000 clones appear in this sample, more than 65% of them only once. Jointly, the top ten make up approximately 7.7% of the sample. What was sequenced was peripheral blood. These receptor sequences come from a human donor in a cohort sampled during active COVID-19.

J is TRBJ2-7 and V is TRBV29-1, with D maybe TRBD2 (6 bases). The CDR3 loop spans 12 amino acids. Germline CDR1 SQVTM, CDR2 ANQGSEA. Trimming removed 7 bases at V and 0 bases at J, with 10 bases between. In DNA, the CDR3 is TGCAGCGCTGTCGGGAGCTCCTACGAGCAGTACTTC. Amino acids: CSAVGSSYEQYF.

This rearrangement joins TRBV4-3 to TRBJ1-6; 9 nucleotides align to TRBD1. This CDR3 is built from 16 residues. CDR1 and CDR2 from the germline V gene are LGHNA and YSLEER. V shed 0 bases, J shed 5 bases, and the junction held 2 bases outside the gene matches. The CDR3 sequence is CASSQETGGDNSPLHF. CDR3 coding DNA: TGCGCCAGCAGCCAAGAGACAGGGGGTGATAATTCACCCCTCCACTTT.

About this clone itself: A read error is likely, as this CDR3 ends without the conserved phenylalanine or tryptophan. Because the CDR3's place on the DNA is in doubt, the DNA is left out and the CDR3 is given as listed by TCRdb. This CDR3 reads CASSQEVAPL. This rearrangement joins TRBV4-3 to TRBJ1-4. Including both end residues, the CDR3 is 10 amino acids long. CDR1 is LGHNA and CDR2 is YSLEER in the germline V gene.

The gene calls are TRBV3-1 (or the pseudogene TRBV3-2) and TRBJ2-3, with D possibly TRBD1 on 6 matching bases. This CDR3 comprises 16 residues. Trimming pared 6 bases from V and 6 bases from J, leaving 22 bases between. Germline loops: CDR1 LGHDT, CDR2 YNNKEL (reference sequence). CDR3 bases: TGTGCCAGCAGACGACCCGGGACACCAACCTCCGATACGCAGTATTTT. This gives the protein CASRRPGTPTSDTQYF.

This clone was seen only a few times. The chain is built from TRBV11-2 and TRBJ1-6, with a tentative D call TRBD1 (6 bases). The germline V and J ends were trimmed by 5 bases and 4 bases, with 9 bases remaining between them. The germline V gene has CDR1 SGHAT and CDR2 FQNNGV. The CDR3 has 14 residues. CDR3 in DNA: TGTGCCAGCAGCGGACAGTCGTATAATTCACCCCTCCACTTT. It translates to CASSGQSYNSPLHF.

The CDR3 region is CASSLGGSGAYEQYF. As DNA, the CDR3 is TGTGCCAGCAGCTTGGGAGGGAGTGGCGCCTACGAGCAGTACTTC. This chain uses TRBV5-5 with TRBJ2-7, with D perhaps TRBD2 (5 bases). The CDR3 totals 15 residues. Germline V CDR1 and CDR2: SGHKS, YYEKEE (reference sequence). The V end lost 0 bases, the J end lost 2 bases, and 12 bases lay between the germline ends. The full variable domain, its missing parts supplied by reference TRBV5-5 and TRBJ2-7, is DAGVTQSPTHLIKTRGQQVTLRCSPISGHKSVSWYQQVLGQGPQFIFQYYEKEERGRGNFPDRFSARQFPNYSSELNVNALLLGDSALYLCASSLGGSGAYEQYFGPGTRLTVT.

The rearrangement uses TRBV24-1 and TRBJ2-3, with 11 nucleotides matching TRBD2. Trimming removed 3 bases from V and 4 bases from J; junction bases left unmatched: 2. Germline-derived CDR1 and CDR2 are KGHDR and SFDVKD. CDR3 length equals 15 residues. The DNA for the CDR3 is TGTGCCACCAGTGATACTAGCGGGAGCGCAGATACGCAGTATTTT. Translation gives CATSDTSGSADTQYF.

V is TRBV19 and J is TRBJ2-5; 10 bases map to TRBD2. Germline V gene data show CDR1 as LNHDA and CDR2 as SQIVND (reference sequence). Trimming removed 4 bases from V and 5 bases from J; junction bases left unmatched: 7. The CDR3 runs to 15 residues. Here the CDR3 DNA reads TGTGCCAGTAGTAGTGGGACAGCGGGAGGGGAGACCCAGTACTTC. This sequence encodes CASSSGTAGGETQYF.

The gene calls are TRBV6-5 and TRBJ2-7, with 8 bases that match TRBD1. CDR1 MNHEY and CDR2 SVGAGI come from the germline V gene. This CDR3 has 15 residues. Germline trimming cut 5 bases from V and 2 bases from J; bases unmatched to any gene: 8. The CDR3 DNA is TGTGCCAGCAGTATAGCTACAGGGGGAACCTACGAGCAGTACTTC. Translated: CASSIATGGTYEQYF.

The chain carries TRBV30 and TRBJ1-1; the D is unclear. CDR1 GTSNPN and CDR2 SVGIG come from the germline V gene (reference sequence). The CDR3 is made up of 13 amino acids. V was cut by 0 bases and J by 1 base, with 6 bases left in between. CDR3 protein: CAWSVLKNTEAFF. In DNA form, the CDR3 reads TGTGCCTGGAGTGTACTTAAGAACACTGAAGCTTTCTTT.